Shown below are 19 T cell receptor beta chains from a single sample sequenced in a study of molecular identifiers for immune sequencing clone quantification. TCRdb re-called the PCR reads through MiXCR, storing one row per CDR3 protein. This table has 100,000 or so distinct CDR3 sequences, less than 35% appearing once. The sample taken for sequencing was naive CD8+ T cells from blood, with Jurkat cell RNA spiked in. Subset indicated: FACS-sorted CD8+CD4-CCR7+CD45RA+ naive T cells. The source is a human donor in good health. Some libraries in this study had Jurkat cell RNA spiked in.

Remarks on this clonotype: As the CDR3 is not closed by the conserved phenylalanine or tryptophan, this likely results from a read error. The chain has TRBV18 and TRBJ2-4; D call uncertain. Per the germline V gene, CDR1 is KGHSH and CDR2 is LQKENI. The CDR3 loop spans 17 amino acids. V gave up 6 bases and J gave up 3 bases, with 21 bases separating them. The CDR3 loop is CASSPTPIGARKNIQYL. CDR3 nucleotide sequence: TGTGCCAGCTCCCCAACGCCCATAGGTGCCCGCAAAAACATTCAGTACTTA.

The chain recombines TRBV7-8 with TRBJ2-5; TRBD1 aligns across 9 bases. Germline CDR1 and CDR2: SGHVS and FQNEAQ. This CDR3 comprises 15 residues. V gave up 5 bases and J gave up 4 bases; unmatched junction bases: 8. The CDR3 DNA sequence: TGTGCCAGCAGCCCCGGGACAGGGTACTCAGAGACCCAGTACTTC. Translated, it gives CASSPGTGYSETQYF.

The rearrangement links TRBV19 to TRBJ2-6, with 8 positions matching TRBD2. In germline, CDR1 is LNHDA, CDR2 SQIVND (reference sequence). Trimming cost V 0 bases and J 0 bases; bases outside gene matches: 7. This CDR3 contains 19 residues. The CDR3 sequence: CASSIDPAGAGSGANVLTF. The CDR3, as DNA: TGTGCCAGTAGTATAGATCCAGCGGGAGCGGGCTCTGGGGCCAACGTCCTGACTTTC.

Concerning this clonotype: The junction and the germline gene differ at one end; a read error may be behind it. V is TRBV28 and J is TRBJ1-4; D gene ambiguous. Per the germline V gene, CDR1 is MDHEN and CDR2 is SYDVKM. CDR3 length: 15 residues. Here the CDR3 DNA reads TGTGCCAGCAGAATATTCCTGGGCCGAGATGAAAAACAGTTATTT. This sequence encodes CASRIFLGRDEKQLF.

The table lists this clonotype with many counts. The gene calls are TRBV7-8 and TRBJ1-5; D is perhaps TRBD1 (5 bases). The V gene's germline CDR1 is SGHVS and CDR2 FQNEAQ. V lost 5 bases to trimming and J lost 4 bases, with 12 bases between them. The CDR3 has 14 residues. The CDR3 loop reads CASSPWTQNQPQHF. CDR3 DNA: TGTGCCAGCAGCCCTTGGACACAAAATCAGCCCCAGCATTTT.

With regard to this clonotype: It may be a read error: a sequence one base away is much more abundant. The CDR3 does not end in the conserved phenylalanine or tryptophan, so this is likely a read error. The rearrangement links TRBV5-1 to TRBJ1-5; D is unclear. V was clipped by 1 base and J by 4 bases, with 9 bases between them. The CDR3 covers 14 residues. Germline V CDR1 and CDR2: SGHRS, YFSETQ. The DNA for the CDR3 is TGCGCCAGCAGCTTGTTTGAGGGAAATCAGCCCCAGCATTCT. Translation: CASSLFEGNQPQHS.

This clonotype was observed a few times. The V call is TRBV5-8, the J call TRBJ1-6, with D tentatively TRBD1 (6 bases). The CDR3 contains 15 residues. Germline loops: CDR1 SGHTS, CDR2 YDEGEE. V lost 4 bases, J lost 4 bases, and 12 bases lay in between. The CDR3 reads CASSKDSLYNSPLHF. In DNA form, the CDR3 reads TGTGCCAGCAGCAAGGACAGCCTATATAATTCACCCCTCCACTTT.

A few counts support this clonotype. The rearrangement links TRBV20-1 to TRBJ2-3, with 10 bases matching TRBD2. CDR1 is DFQATT and CDR2 is SNEGSKA in the germline V gene (reference sequence). The CDR3 is 15 residues long. Trimming took 3 bases from V and 3 from J; bases not matched to a gene: 6. The CDR3 DNA sequence: TGCAGTGCTAGCCCCATTAGCGGGAGGACAGATACGCAGTATTTT. It codes for CSASPISGRTDTQYF.

At least ten counts were recorded for this clonotype. The V call is TRBV12-3 or TRBV12-4, the J call TRBJ1-5; D remains unclear. V was trimmed by 7 bases and J by 0 bases, leaving 10 bases between them. This CDR3 has 14 amino acids. The chain's CDR3 is CASTEGYSNQPQHF. CDR3 DNA sequence: TGTGCCAGCACCGAAGGGTATAGCAATCAGCCCCAGCATTTT.

A word on this clonotype: A read error may explain this, as a much larger clone is one base away. The V and J genes are TRBV7-8 and TRBJ1-3, with no clear D. Germline CDR1 SGHVS, CDR2 FQNEAQ. V was cut by 5 bases and J by 0 bases, with 11 bases left in between. CDR3 length: 15 amino acids. The CDR3: CASSPITDSGNTIYF. The CDR3 nucleotides are TGTGCCAGCAGCCCAATAACAGACTCTGGAAACACCATATATTTT.

The V call is TRBV6-6, the J call TRBJ1-5; D unclear. Germline CDR1 is MNHNY and CDR2 is SVGAGI (reference sequence). This CDR3 contains 14 residues. Trimming removed 2 bases from V and 7 bases from J, with 12 bases in between. The DNA for the CDR3 is TGTGCCAGCAGTTACCTTAACATCGGGCAGCCCCAGCATTTT. As protein: CASSYLNIGQPQHF.

This clonotype occurred many times. CDR3 region: CASSLTPSQLAKNIQYF. CDR3 nucleotides: TGTGCCAGCAGCCTAACCCCAAGTCAGCTAGCCAAAAACATTCAGTACTTC. The chain links TRBV28 to TRBJ2-4; D gene uncertain. The ends were cut back, 6 bases at V and 0 bases at J, with 18 bases in the middle. Germline CDR1 and CDR2: MDHEN and SYDVKM. The CDR3 is 17 amino acids.

The V call is TRBV6-1, the J call TRBJ2-2; no firm D call. The V gene lost 0 bases and the J gene lost 7 bases, with 6 bases spanning the gap. This CDR3 is built from 13 residues. The germline V gene encodes CDR1 MNHNS and CDR2 SASEGT. CDR3 DNA: TGTGCCAGCAGTGAAGCGAGGAACGGGGAGCTGTTTTTT. Residues: CASSEARNGELFF.

This clonotype was seen many times. The CDR3 reads CASSAASGTYEQYF. In nucleotides, the CDR3 is TGTGCCAGCAGTGCCGCCAGCGGGACCTACGAGCAGTACTTC. The rearrangement joins TRBV25-1 to TRBJ2-7; 7 bases are shared with TRBD2. With V trimmed by 4 bases and J by 2 bases, 5 bases remained unmatched. CDR1 and CDR2 from the germline V gene are MGHDK and SYGVNS. This CDR3 region has 14 residues.

This clonotype showed up many times. This chain joins TRBV14 and TRBJ2-5; D not certain. V was trimmed by 2 bases and J by 1 base, leaving 5 bases between them. Germline CDR1 is SGHDN and CDR2 is FVKESK. CDR3 length: 13 residues. CDR3 in DNA: TGTGCCAGCAGCCAATGGATCCAAGAGACCCAGTACTTC. Its translation: CASSQWIQETQYF.

Comments on this clonotype: The junction departs from the called germline gene at one end, perhaps through a read error. This chain connects TRBV29-1 to TRBJ2-5, with D hard to call. The length of the CDR3 is 13 residues. The germline V gene encodes CDR1 SQVTM and CDR2 ANQGSEA. The CDR3 region has the DNA TGCGGCGTGGAAGGACGGTCACAAGAGACCCAGTACTTC. Translated, it gives CGVEGRSQETQYF.

Points on this clonotype: A clone one base away is much larger, so this may be a read error. The chain recombines TRBV7-2 with TRBJ1-3; 7 nucleotides line up with TRBD1. This CDR3 spans 19 amino acids. The germline CDR1 and CDR2 sequences are SGHTA and FQGNSA. V shed 1 base, J shed 0 bases, and the junction held 12 bases outside the gene matches. The CDR3 bases are TGTGCCAGCAGCTTAGTCGGGCGACAGGGTGCCTCCTCTGGAAACACCATATATTTT. It is translated as CASSLVGRQGASSGNTIYF.

On this clonotype: This may be a read error, as it is one base from a much larger clone. The chain employs TRBV6-1 and TRBJ2-2, with no clear D. Germline CDR1 is MNHNS and CDR2 is SASEGT. Deletions cut 8 bases from V and 1 base from J, with 14 bases between. The CDR3 extends over 15 amino acids. In nucleotides, the CDR3 is TGTGCCAGCTGTGCTCACGGCGAGAACACCGGGGAGCTGTTTTTT. It yields the protein CASCAHGENTGELFF.

DNA of the CDR3: TGTGCCAGCAGCTTAGTACAGGGCGGTGAAAAACTGTTTTTT. This encodes CASSLVQGGEKLFF. The chain joins TRBV7-8 to TRBJ1-4; D may be TRBD1 (6 bases). Germline V CDR1 and CDR2: SGHVS, FQNEAQ. The CDR3 runs 14 residues. V dropped 1 base and J dropped 7 bases, with 10 bases sitting between them.